This T cell receptor beta chain stems from a study of ipilimumab plus nivolumab after autologous stem cell transplantation. This CDR3 comprises 13 residues. The germline V and J ends were trimmed by 3 bases and 2 bases, with 4 bases remaining between them. Germline V gives CDR1 MRHNA, CDR2 SNTAGT. Using immunoSEQ multiplex PCR, the repertoire was profiled, and TCRdb retains in-frame clones only, with some absent. This sample has some 2,100 clones, with approximately 78% found just once. The sequence derives from a male donor with multiple myeloma. Source: PBMCs, taken in a trial of ipilimumab plus nivolumab as post-transplant consolidation. The chain links TRBV6-4 to TRBJ2-2; D gene uncertain. In DNA, the CDR3 is TGTGCCAGCAGTGAGGACAACACCGGGGAGCTGTTTTTT. It yields the protein CASSEDNTGELFF.